This entry lists 2 T cell receptor beta chains sequenced from one sample in a study of T cell responses to AZD1222 COVID-19 vaccine. Sequencing was performed with immunoSEQ multiplex PCR; in TCRdb, only in-frame clones are kept and a portion is missing. The sample has 100,000 to 150,000 clones, about nine tenths seen once; the top ten hold about 6%. The material sequenced was peripheral blood, taken on day 0 of AZD1222 vaccination. The receptor source for this set is an adult in good health.

V is TRBV4-3 and J is TRBJ2-1; 7 positions agree with TRBD2. The CDR3 spans 14 residues. V lost 4 bases to trimming and J lost 5 bases; unmatched junction nucleotides: 5. Germline CDR1 reads LGHNA; CDR2 reads YSLEER. This chain's CDR3 is CASSPVGRHNEQFF. For the CDR3, the DNA is TGCGCCAGCAGCCCAGTCGGGAGGCACAATGAGCAGTTCTTC.

V gene TRBV7-2 combines with J gene TRBJ1-2; the D is unclear. The germline V and J ends were trimmed by 8 bases and 6 bases, with 13 bases remaining between them. The CDR3 sequence is 12 residues long. Per the germline V gene, CDR1 is SGHTA and CDR2 is FQGNSA. The CDR3 region is CASSPGVHGYTF. CDR3 nucleotide sequence: TGTGCCAGCTCCCCTGGGGTACATGGCTACACCTTC.